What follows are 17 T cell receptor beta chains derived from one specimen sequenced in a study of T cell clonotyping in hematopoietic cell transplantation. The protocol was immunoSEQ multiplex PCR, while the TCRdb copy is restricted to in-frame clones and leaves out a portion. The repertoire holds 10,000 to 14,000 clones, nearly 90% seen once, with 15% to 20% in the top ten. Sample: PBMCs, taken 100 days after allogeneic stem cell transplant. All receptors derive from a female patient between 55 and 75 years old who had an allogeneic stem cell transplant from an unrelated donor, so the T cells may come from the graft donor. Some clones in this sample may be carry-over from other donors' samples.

CDR3 in amino acids: CASSPASGATDTQYF. CDR3 nucleotides: TGTGCCAGCAGCCCCGCTAGCGGGGCCACAGATACGCAGTATTTT. V usage is TRBV5-4 and J usage is TRBJ2-3; TRBD2 matches 9 bases. With V trimmed by 4 bases and J by 2 bases, 5 bases remained unmatched. This CDR3 region has 15 residues. Germline CDR1 reads SGHNT; CDR2 reads YYREEE (reference sequence). Looking up the rest from reference TRBV5-4 and TRBJ2-3 gives the full variable domain: ETGVTQSPTHLIKTRGQQVTLRCSSQSGHNTVSWYQQALGQGPQFIFQYYREEENGRGNFPPRFSGLQFPNYSSELNVNALELDDSALYLCASSPASGATDTQYFGPGTRLTVL.

This chain's CDR3 is CASSYSAYEQYF. CDR3 nucleotides: TGTGCCAGCAGCTACAGCGCCTACGAGCAGTACTTC. This chain uses TRBV11-1 with TRBJ2-7; D ambiguous. V dropped 4 bases and J dropped 2 bases, with 6 bases sitting between them. The CDR3 is 12 residues long. The germline CDR1 and CDR2 sequences are SGHAT and FQDESV (reference sequence).

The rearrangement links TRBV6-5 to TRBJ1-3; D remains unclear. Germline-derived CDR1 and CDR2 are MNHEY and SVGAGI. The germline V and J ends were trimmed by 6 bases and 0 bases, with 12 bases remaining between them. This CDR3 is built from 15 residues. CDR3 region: CASSGSLHSGNTIYF. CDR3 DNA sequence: TGTGCCAGCAGCGGCAGCCTACACTCTGGAAACACCATATATTTT.

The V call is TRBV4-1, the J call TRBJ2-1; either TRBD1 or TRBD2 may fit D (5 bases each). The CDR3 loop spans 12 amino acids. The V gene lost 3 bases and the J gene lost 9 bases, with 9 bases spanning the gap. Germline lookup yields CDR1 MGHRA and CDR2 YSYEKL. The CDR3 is CASSQGRTEQFF. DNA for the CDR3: TGCGCCAGCAGCCAGGGACGGACTGAGCAGTTCTTC.

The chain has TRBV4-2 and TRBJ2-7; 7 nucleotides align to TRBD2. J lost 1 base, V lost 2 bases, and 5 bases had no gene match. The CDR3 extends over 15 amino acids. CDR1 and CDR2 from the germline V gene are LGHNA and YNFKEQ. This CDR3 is CASSQPTSASYEQYF. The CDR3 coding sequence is TGTGCCAGCAGCCAACCTACTAGCGCTTCCTACGAGCAGTACTTC.

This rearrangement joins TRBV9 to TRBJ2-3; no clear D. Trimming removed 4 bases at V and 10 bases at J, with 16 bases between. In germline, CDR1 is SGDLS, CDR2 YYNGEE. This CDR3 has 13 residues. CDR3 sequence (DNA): TGTGCCAGCAGCACGAGCCCAGCCGGAGCGCAGTATTTT. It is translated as CASSTSPAGAQYF.

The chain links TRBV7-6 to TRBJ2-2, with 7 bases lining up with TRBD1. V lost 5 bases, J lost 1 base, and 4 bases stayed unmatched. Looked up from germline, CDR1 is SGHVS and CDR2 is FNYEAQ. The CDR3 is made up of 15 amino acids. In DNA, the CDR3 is TGTGCCAGCAGCGCCGGGACAGTGAACACCGGGGAGCTGTTTTTT. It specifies CASSAGTVNTGELFF.

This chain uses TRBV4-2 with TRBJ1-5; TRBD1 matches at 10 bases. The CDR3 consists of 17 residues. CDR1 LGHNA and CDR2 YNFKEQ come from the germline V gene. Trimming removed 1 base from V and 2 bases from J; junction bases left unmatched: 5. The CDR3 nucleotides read TGTGCCAGCAGCCAAGCCTTTGGGACAGGGGGCAATCAGCCCCAGCATTTT. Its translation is CASSQAFGTGGNQPQHF.

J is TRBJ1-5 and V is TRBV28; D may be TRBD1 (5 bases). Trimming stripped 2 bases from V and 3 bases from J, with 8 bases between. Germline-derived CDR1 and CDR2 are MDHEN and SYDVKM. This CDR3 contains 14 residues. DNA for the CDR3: TGTGCCAGCAGTTTAGGGGCCAACAATCAGCCCCAGCATTTT. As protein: CASSLGANNQPQHF.

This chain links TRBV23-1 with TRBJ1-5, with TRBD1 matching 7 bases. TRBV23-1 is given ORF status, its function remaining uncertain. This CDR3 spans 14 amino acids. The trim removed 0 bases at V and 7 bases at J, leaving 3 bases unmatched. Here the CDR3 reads CASSQSQGRQPQHF. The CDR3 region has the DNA TGCGCCAGCAGTCAATCACAGGGGCGCCAGCCCCAGCATTTT.

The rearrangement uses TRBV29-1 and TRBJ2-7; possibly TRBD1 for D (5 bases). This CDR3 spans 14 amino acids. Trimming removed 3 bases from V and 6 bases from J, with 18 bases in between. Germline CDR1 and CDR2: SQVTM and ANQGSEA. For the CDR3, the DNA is TGCAGCGTTGAGGGCAGGGCTTTTGGAAGCGAGCAGTACTTC. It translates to CSVEGRAFGSEQYF.

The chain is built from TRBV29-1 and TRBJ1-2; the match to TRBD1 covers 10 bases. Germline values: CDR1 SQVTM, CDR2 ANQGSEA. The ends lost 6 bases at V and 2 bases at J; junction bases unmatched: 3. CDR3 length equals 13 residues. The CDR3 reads CSVRDRGNYGYTF. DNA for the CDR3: TGCAGCGTCCGGGACAGGGGCAACTATGGCTACACCTTC.

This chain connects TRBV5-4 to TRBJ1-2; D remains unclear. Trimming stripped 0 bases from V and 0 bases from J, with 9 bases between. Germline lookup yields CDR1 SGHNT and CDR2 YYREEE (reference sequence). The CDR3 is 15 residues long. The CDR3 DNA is TGTGCCAGCAGCTTGGACGCAGTTACTAACTATGGCTACACCTTC. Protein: CASSLDAVTNYGYTF.

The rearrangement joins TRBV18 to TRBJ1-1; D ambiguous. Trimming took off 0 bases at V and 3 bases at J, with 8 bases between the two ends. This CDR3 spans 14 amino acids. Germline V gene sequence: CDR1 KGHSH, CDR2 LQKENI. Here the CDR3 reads CASSPPLGYTEAFF. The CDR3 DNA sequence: TGTGCCAGCTCACCACCGCTGGGGTACACTGAAGCTTTCTTT. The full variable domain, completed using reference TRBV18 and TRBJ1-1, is NAGVMQNPRHLVRRRGQEARLRCSPMKGHSHVYWYRQLPEEGLKFMVYLQKENIIDESGMPKERFSAEFPKEGPSILRIQQVVRGDSAAYFCASSPPLGYTEAFFGQGTRLTVV.

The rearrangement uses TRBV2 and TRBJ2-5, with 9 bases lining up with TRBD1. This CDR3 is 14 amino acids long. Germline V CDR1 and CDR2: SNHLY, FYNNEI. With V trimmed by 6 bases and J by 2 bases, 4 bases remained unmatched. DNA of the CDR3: TGTGCCAGCAGCTCCGACAGGGGGCAAGAGACCCAGTACTTC. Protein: CASSSDRGQETQYF.

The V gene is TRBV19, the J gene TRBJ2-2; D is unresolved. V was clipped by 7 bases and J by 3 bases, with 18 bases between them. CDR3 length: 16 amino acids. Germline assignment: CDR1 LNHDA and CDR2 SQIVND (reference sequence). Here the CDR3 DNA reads TGTGCCAGTACCCGAGATTTGGCTCCCCACACCGGGGAGCTGTTTTTT. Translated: CASTRDLAPHTGELFF.

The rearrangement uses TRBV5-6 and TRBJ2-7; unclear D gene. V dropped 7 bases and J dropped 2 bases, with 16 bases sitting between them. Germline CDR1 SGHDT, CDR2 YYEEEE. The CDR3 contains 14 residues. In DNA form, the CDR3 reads TGTGCCAGCTCCGAACCCCACAGCCCCTACGAGCAGTACTTC. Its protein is CASSEPHSPYEQYF. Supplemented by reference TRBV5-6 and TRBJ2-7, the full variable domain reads DAGVTQSPTHLIKTRGQQVTLRCSPKSGHDTVSWYQQALGQGPQFIFQYYEEEERQRGNFPDRFSGHQFPNYSSELNVNALLLGDSALYLCASSEPHSPYEQYFGPGTRLTVT.